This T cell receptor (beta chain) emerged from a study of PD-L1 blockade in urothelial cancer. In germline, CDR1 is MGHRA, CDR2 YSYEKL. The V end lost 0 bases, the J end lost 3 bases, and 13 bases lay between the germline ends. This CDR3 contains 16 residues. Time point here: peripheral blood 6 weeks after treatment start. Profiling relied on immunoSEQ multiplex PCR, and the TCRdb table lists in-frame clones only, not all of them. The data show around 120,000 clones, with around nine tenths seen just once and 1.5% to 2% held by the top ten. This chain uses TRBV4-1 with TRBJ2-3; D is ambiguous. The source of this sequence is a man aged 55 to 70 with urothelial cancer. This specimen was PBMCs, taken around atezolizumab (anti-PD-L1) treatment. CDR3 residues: CASSQDLGLRTDTQYF. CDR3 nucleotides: TGCGCCAGCAGCCAAGATTTAGGATTGCGGACAGATACGCAGTATTTT.